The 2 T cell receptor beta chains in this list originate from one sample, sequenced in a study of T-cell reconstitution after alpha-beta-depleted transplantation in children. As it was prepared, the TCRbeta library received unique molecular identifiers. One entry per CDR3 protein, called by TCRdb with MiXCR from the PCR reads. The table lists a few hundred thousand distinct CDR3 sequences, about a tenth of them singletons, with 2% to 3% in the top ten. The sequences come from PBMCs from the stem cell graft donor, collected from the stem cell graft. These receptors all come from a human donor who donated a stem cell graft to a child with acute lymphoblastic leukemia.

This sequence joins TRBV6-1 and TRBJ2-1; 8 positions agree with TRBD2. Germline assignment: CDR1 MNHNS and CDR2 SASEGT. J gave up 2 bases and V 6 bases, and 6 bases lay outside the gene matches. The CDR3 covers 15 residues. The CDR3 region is CASSALRGAYNEQFF. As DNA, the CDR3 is TGTGCCAGCAGCGCCCTGCGGGGGGCCTACAATGAGCAGTTCTTC.

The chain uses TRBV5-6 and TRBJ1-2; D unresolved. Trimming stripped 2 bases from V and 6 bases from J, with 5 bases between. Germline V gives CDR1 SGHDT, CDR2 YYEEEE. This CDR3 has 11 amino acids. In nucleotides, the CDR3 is TGTGCCAGCAGCTTTAGCAATGGCTACACCTTC. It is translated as CASSFSNGYTF.